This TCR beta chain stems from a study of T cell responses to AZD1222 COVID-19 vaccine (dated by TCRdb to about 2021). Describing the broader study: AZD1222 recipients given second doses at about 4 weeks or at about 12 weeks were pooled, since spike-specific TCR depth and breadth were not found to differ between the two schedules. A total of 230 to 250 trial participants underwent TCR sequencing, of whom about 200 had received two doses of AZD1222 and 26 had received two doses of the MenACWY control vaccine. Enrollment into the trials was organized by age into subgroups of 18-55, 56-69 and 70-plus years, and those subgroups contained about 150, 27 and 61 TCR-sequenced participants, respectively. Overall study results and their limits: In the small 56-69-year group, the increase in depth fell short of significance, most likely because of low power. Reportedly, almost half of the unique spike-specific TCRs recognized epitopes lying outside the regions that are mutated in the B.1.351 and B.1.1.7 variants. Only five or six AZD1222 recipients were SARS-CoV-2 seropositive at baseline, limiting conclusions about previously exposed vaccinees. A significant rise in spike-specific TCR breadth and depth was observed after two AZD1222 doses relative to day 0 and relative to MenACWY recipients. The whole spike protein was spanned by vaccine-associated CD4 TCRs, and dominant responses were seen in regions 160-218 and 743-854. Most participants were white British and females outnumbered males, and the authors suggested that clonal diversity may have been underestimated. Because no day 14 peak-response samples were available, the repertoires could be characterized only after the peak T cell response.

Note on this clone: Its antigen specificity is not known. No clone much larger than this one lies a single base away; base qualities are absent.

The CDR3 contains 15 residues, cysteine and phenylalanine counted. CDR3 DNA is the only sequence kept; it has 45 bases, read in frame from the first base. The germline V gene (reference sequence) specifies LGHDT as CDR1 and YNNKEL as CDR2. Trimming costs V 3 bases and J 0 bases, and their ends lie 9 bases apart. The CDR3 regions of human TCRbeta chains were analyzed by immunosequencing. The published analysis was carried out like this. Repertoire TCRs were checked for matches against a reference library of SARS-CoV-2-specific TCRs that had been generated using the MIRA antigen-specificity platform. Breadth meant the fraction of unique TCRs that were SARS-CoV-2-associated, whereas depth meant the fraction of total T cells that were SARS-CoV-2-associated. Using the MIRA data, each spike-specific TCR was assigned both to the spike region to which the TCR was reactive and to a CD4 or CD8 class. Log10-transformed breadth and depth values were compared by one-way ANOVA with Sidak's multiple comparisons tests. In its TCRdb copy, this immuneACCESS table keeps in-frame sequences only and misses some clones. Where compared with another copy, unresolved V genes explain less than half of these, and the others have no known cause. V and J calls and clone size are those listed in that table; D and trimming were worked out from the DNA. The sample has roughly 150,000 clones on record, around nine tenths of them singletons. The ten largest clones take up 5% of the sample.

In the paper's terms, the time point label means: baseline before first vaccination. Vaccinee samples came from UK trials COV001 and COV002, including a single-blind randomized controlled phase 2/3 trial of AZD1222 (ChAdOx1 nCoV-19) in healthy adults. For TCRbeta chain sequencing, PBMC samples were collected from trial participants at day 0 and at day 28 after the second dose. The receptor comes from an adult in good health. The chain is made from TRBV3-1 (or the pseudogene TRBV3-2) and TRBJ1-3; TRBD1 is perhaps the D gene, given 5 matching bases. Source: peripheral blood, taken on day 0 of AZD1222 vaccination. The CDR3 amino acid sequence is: CASSHRGYSGNTIYF. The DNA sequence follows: TGTGCCAGCAGCCACCGGGGGTACTCTGGAAACACCATATATTTT.